This paragraph covers one T cell receptor beta chain sequence. Produced via immunoSEQ multiplex PCR; TCRdb's table is partial and in-frame only. The table lists a few hundred thousand clones, roughly nine tenths of them singletons, with roughly 20% in the top ten. This sample stems from a study of blood T cell repertoires in COVID-19. The wider study: Nucleic acid was either cDNA or gDNA, and it came from T cells, B-cell-depleted T cells, or PBMCs.

The CDR3 runs to 14 residues. V was shortened by 1 base and J by 4 bases, with 8 bases between the two germline ends. Per the germline V gene, CDR1 is LNHDA and CDR2 is SQIVND (reference sequence). V usage is TRBV19 and J usage is TRBJ1-5, with D unresolved. Sequenced: PBMCs or T cells enriched from blood (not recorded which). The source is a woman aged 25 to 39 who had recovered from COVID-19. DNA of the CDR3: TGTGCCAGTAGTATAGGGCAGAATAATCAGCCCCAGCATTTT. Its translation: CASSIGQNNQPQHF. Full variable domain (missing parts from reference TRBV19 and TRBJ1-5): DGGITQSPKYLFRKEGQNVTLSCEQNLNHDAMYWYRQDPGQGLRLIYYSQIVNDFQKGDIAEGYSVSREKKESFPLTVTSAQKNPTAFYLCASSIGQNNQPQHFGDGTRLSIL.